This is a list of T cell receptor beta chains from one sample in a study of blood T cell repertoires in COVID-19. The protocol was immunoSEQ multiplex PCR, while the TCRdb copy is restricted to in-frame clones and leaves out a portion. The sample carries 160,000 or so clones, 70% to 90% recorded once. Sequenced: peripheral blood. The receptors originated from a woman aged 45-65 years with COVID-19, enrolled during active disease. Both conserved end residues are part of each CDR3. Each record gives: clone size, J gene, V gene, D gene, CDR3 protein, CDR3 DNA. D genes are given only for firm matches. The size field is filled for only some rows; it gives once, few, many or a size class.

clone_size: NA; j_call: TRBJ1-3; v_call: TRBV7-9; d_call: NA; cdr3_aa: CASLKGAGNTIYF; cdr3_nt: TGTGCCTCTCTAAAGGGAGCTGGAAACACCATATATTTT
clone_size: NA; j_call: TRBJ1-2; v_call: TRBV25-1; d_call: TRBD1; cdr3_aa: CASSLTGGWGYTF; cdr3_nt: TGTGCCAGCAGCCTGACAGGGGGCTGGGGCTACACCTTC
clone_size: once; j_call: TRBJ1-1; v_call: TRBV19; d_call: NA; cdr3_aa: CASSIQGTEAFF; cdr3_nt: TGTGCCAGTAGTATACAGGGCACTGAAGCTTTCTTT
clone_size: NA; j_call: TRBJ2-2; v_call: TRBV6-2/TRBV6-3; d_call: TRBD1; cdr3_aa: CASSRTGNAGELFF; cdr3_nt: TGTGCCAGCAGCAGGACAGGGAACGCCGGGGAGCTGTTTTTT
clone_size: NA; j_call: TRBJ1-6; v_call: TRBV6-2/TRBV6-3; d_call: TRBD1; cdr3_aa: CASSYVPTGYNVPLHF; cdr3_nt: TGTGCCAGCAGTTACGTCCCGACAGGGTATAATGTCCCCCTCCACTTT
clone_size: NA; j_call: TRBJ2-2; v_call: TRBV29-1; d_call: TRBD1; cdr3_aa: CSAEQGTTGELFF; cdr3_nt: TGCAGCGCTGAACAGGGGACCACCGGGGAGCTGTTTTTT
clone_size: NA; j_call: TRBJ1-6; v_call: TRBV4-2; d_call: TRBD1; cdr3_aa: CASRQGADYNSPLHF; cdr3_nt: TGTGCCAGCCGACAGGGGGCGGATTATAATTCACCCCTCCACTTT
clone_size: NA; j_call: TRBJ1-2; v_call: TRBV5-1; d_call: TRBD1; cdr3_aa: CASSLGQGVGYTF; cdr3_nt: TGCGCCAGCAGCTTGGGACAGGGGGTGGGCTACACCTTC
clone_size: once; j_call: TRBJ2-5; v_call: TRBV7-3; d_call: TRBD1; cdr3_aa: CASSARGSQETQYF; cdr3_nt: TGTGCCAGCAGCGCCAGGGGGTCACAAGAGACCCAGTACTTC
clone_size: NA; j_call: TRBJ1-1; v_call: TRBV7-9; d_call: NA; cdr3_aa: CASSLVVSDTEAFF; cdr3_nt: TGTGCCAGCAGCTTAGTGGTCAGCGACACTGAAGCTTTCTTT
clone_size: NA; j_call: TRBJ1-6; v_call: TRBV30; d_call: TRBD1; cdr3_aa: CAWSPGQGVSPLHF; cdr3_nt: TGTGCCTGGAGTCCGGGACAGGGGGTCTCACCCCTCCACTTT
clone_size: NA; j_call: TRBJ1-1; v_call: TRBV4-2; d_call: TRBD1; cdr3_aa: CASSPPGTALNTEAFF; cdr3_nt: TGTGCCAGCAGCCCCCCCGGGACAGCCTTGAACACTGAAGCTTTCTTT
clone_size: few; j_call: TRBJ2-7; v_call: TRBV7-2; d_call: TRBD2; cdr3_aa: CASSFTSSGAYEQYF; cdr3_nt: TGTGCCAGCAGCTTTACATCCAGCGGGGCCTACGAGCAGTACTTC
clone_size: few; j_call: TRBJ2-1; v_call: TRBV19; d_call: NA; cdr3_aa: CASSMQGGLVNEQFF; cdr3_nt: TGTGCCAGTAGTATGCAGGGGGGCCTGGTAAATGAGCAGTTCTTC
clone_size: NA; j_call: TRBJ1-2; v_call: TRBV30; d_call: NA; cdr3_aa: CAWSVIRGGRDYGYTF; cdr3_nt: TGTGCCTGGAGTGTAATTAGGGGAGGCCGGGACTATGGCTACACCTTC
clone_size: NA; j_call: TRBJ1-1; v_call: TRBV2; d_call: NA; cdr3_aa: CASSGAEGRAFF; cdr3_nt: TGTGCCAGCAGCGGAGCGGAGGGGAGAGCTTTCTTT
clone_size: NA; j_call: TRBJ2-7; v_call: TRBV12-3/TRBV12-4; d_call: NA; cdr3_aa: CASSLSTEQYF; cdr3_nt: TGTGCCAGCAGTCTGTCTACCGAGCAGTACTTC
clone_size: NA; j_call: TRBJ2-6; v_call: TRBV3-1/TRBV3-2; d_call: NA; cdr3_aa: CASSQGLASSGANVLTF; cdr3_nt: TGTGCCAGCAGCCAAGGACTTGCGAGCTCTGGGGCCAACGTCCTGACTTTC
clone_size: once; j_call: TRBJ2-3; v_call: TRBV6-5; d_call: NA; cdr3_aa: CASSYSDGSDTQYF; cdr3_nt: TGTGCCAGCAGTTACTCTGACGGGTCAGATACGCAGTATTTT
clone_size: NA; j_call: TRBJ1-5; v_call: TRBV4-1; d_call: TRBD1; cdr3_aa: CASSLGQGDQPQHF; cdr3_nt: TGCGCCAGCAGCCTTGGACAGGGGGATCAGCCCCAGCATTTT
clone_size: NA; j_call: TRBJ1-2; v_call: TRBV6-2/TRBV6-3; d_call: TRBD1; cdr3_aa: CASSLRGLDGYTF; cdr3_nt: TGTGCCAGCAGTTTGAGGGGGCTGGATGGCTACACCTTC
clone_size: NA; j_call: TRBJ1-4; v_call: TRBV11-2; d_call: NA; cdr3_aa: CASSPQGTGEKLFF; cdr3_nt: TGTGCCAGCAGCCCACAGGGTACGGGTGAAAAACTGTTTTTT
clone_size: NA; j_call: TRBJ2-3; v_call: TRBV7-2; d_call: TRBD2; cdr3_aa: CASSQTSGTDTQYF; cdr3_nt: TGTGCCAGCAGCCAGACTAGCGGCACAGATACGCAGTATTTT
clone_size: NA; j_call: TRBJ2-5; v_call: TRBV24-1; d_call: TRBD1; cdr3_aa: CATSDVTGTEETQYF; cdr3_nt: TGTGCCACCAGTGATGTGACCGGGACAGAAGAGACCCAGTACTTC
clone_size: NA; j_call: TRBJ2-3; v_call: TRBV10-1; d_call: TRBD2; cdr3_aa: CASSESSSGVTDTQYF; cdr3_nt: TGCGCCAGCAGTGAGTCTTCTAGCGGGGTTACAGATACGCAGTATTTT
clone_size: NA; j_call: TRBJ2-7; v_call: TRBV11-2; d_call: TRBD2; cdr3_aa: CASSIGLAGAYEQYF; cdr3_nt: TGTGCCAGCAGCATAGGACTAGCGGGGGCCTACGAGCAGTACTTC
clone_size: NA; j_call: TRBJ1-3; v_call: TRBV7-9; d_call: TRBD1; cdr3_aa: CASSDRNINTIYF; cdr3_nt: TGTGCCAGCTCGGACAGGAATATAAACACCATATATTTT
clone_size: NA; j_call: TRBJ2-2; v_call: TRBV28; d_call: NA; cdr3_aa: CASSFRPSPGELFF; cdr3_nt: TGTGCCAGCAGTTTCCGTCCGAGTCCCGGGGAGCTGTTTTTT
clone_size: NA; j_call: TRBJ2-4; v_call: TRBV5-4; d_call: NA; cdr3_aa: CATRAEGNIQYF; cdr3_nt: TGTGCCACCAGAGCGGAAGGTAACATTCAGTACTTC
clone_size: NA; j_call: TRBJ2-7; v_call: TRBV5-4; d_call: TRBD2; cdr3_aa: CASSRVAGGSYEQYF; cdr3_nt: TGTGCCAGCAGCCGGGTAGCGGGGGGCTCCTACGAGCAGTACTTC